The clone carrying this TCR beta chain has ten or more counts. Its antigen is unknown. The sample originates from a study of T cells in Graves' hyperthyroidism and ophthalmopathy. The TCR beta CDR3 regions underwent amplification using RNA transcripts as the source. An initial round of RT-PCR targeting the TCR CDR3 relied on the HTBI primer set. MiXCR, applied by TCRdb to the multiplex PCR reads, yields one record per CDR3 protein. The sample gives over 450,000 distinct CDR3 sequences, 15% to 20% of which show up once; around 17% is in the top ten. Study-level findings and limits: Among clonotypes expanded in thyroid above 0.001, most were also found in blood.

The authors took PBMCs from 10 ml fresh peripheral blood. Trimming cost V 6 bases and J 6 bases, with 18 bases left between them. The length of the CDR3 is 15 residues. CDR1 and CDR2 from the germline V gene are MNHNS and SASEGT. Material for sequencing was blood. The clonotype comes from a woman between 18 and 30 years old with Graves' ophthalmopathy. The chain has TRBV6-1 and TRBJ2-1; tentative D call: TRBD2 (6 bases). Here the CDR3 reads CASSPGRGGGNEQFF. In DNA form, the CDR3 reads TGTGCCAGCAGCCCTGGGCGGGGTGGCGGCAATGAGCAGTTCTTC.